A single sample gave rise to the 8 T cell receptor beta chains below, sequenced in a study of T cells expressing NK-cell markers (dated by TCRdb to 2019 to 2021). Library creation used 5' RACE. TCRdb shows the sequencer as Illumina HiSeq 2000. Following reprocessing of the reads by TCRdb, the data hold one row per CDR3 protein sequence and no DNA is available. The sample's clone listing holds about 380,000 distinct CDR3 sequences. Of the sample, roughly 5.2% is held by the ten largest clones. Sequencing used blood T cells: a sorted CD56 or NKG2C T cell subset, CD4+ or CD8+ T cells, or bulk PBMC T cells (not recorded which). The receptors here all came from a man aged 18 to 69 in good health.

This chain links TRBV18 with TRBJ2-1; TCRdb outputs TRBD2, but without DNA this stays unchecked. This CDR3 contains 16 residues. CDR1 and CDR2 from the germline V gene are KGHSH and LQKENI. The CDR3 loop is CASSPRGGDSYNEQFF.

The chain joins TRBV14 to TRBJ1-5; as DNA is missing, the TRBD1 call by TCRdb cannot be tested. This CDR3 is 19 amino acids long. Germline V gene lookup returns CDR1 SGHDN and CDR2 FVKESK. The chain's CDR3 is CASSQGPGTGLRNNQPQHF.

The rearrangement uses TRBV6-5 and TRBJ2-3; with no DNA, the TCRdb D assignment of TRBD2 cannot be verified. Germline-derived CDR1 and CDR2 are MNHEY and SVGAGI. This CDR3 has 14 residues. CDR3 amino acids: CASSSPGGGDTQYF.

This chain uses TRBV6-1 with TRBJ1-3. This CDR3 contains 14 residues. The germline V gene encodes CDR1 MNHNS and CDR2 SASEGT. The CDR3 region is CASSDGGAGNTIYF.

The genes are TRBV19 and TRBJ1-1; without DNA, the TCRdb call of TRBD1 cannot be checked. Germline-derived CDR1 and CDR2 are LNHDA and SQIVND (reference sequence). The CDR3 extends over 13 amino acids. Here the CDR3 reads CASTEGARTEAFF.

The chain recombines TRBV12-5 with TRBJ2-1; TCRdb's assignment of TRBD1 cannot be checked, as there is no DNA. This CDR3 is 15 amino acids long. CDR1 is LGHNT, CDR2 FRNRAP, per germline. CDR3 residues: CASGSGLGAYNEQFF. Complete variable domain (other parts from reference TRBV12-5 and TRBJ2-1): DARVTQTPRHKVTEMGQEVTMRCQPILGHNTVFWYRQTMMQGLELLAYFRNRAPLDDSGMPKDRFSAEMPDATLATLKIQPSEPRDSAVYFCASGSGLGAYNEQFFGPGTRLTVL.

The chain is built from TRBV9 and TRBJ2-5; TCRdb indicates TRBD2, and absent DNA this call remains unverified. The CDR3 is 17 residues long. From germline, CDR1 is SGDLS and CDR2 YYNGEE. This CDR3 is CASSVAPGTNAQETQYF.

This chain uses TRBV10-3 with TRBJ2-5; TCRdb proposes TRBD1, but this gene call is untestable without DNA. This CDR3 spans 16 amino acids. CDR1 and CDR2 from the germline V gene are ENHRY and SYGVKD. The CDR3 region is CATQPGGGKKQETQYF.